What follows are 21 T cell receptor beta chains derived from one specimen sequenced in a study of cytomegalovirus exposure and HLA in healthy donors. Use of 60 Vbeta and 13 Jbeta primers characterized the PCR. The data were produced by immunoSEQ multiplex PCR, yet TCRdb's version contains in-frame clones alone and is incomplete. This sample carries about 160,000 clones, roughly 80% of them seen once, and the ten largest clones take 1% to 1.5%. Material for sequencing was PBMCs. These receptors all come from a man in his forties or fifties in good health and CMV-seropositive.

The rearrangement links TRBV27 to TRBJ2-2; D call uncertain. V gave up 4 bases and J gave up 3 bases, with 3 bases separating them. CDR3 length: 12 residues. CDR1 is MNHEY, CDR2 SMNVEV, per germline (reference sequence). CDR3 protein: CASSSYTGELFF. The DNA for the CDR3 is TGTGCCAGCAGTTCTTACACCGGGGAGCTGTTTTTT.

The rearrangement links TRBV5-1 to TRBJ2-2; TRBD2 matches 10 bases. The CDR3 totals 16 residues. Per the germline V gene, CDR1 is SGHRS and CDR2 is YFSETQ. V dropped 0 bases and J dropped 1; count of bases not matched to a gene: 0. The CDR3 here is CASSLASGGNTGELFF. The CDR3 DNA is TGCGCCAGCAGCTTGGCTAGCGGGGGGAACACCGGGGAGCTGTTTTTT.

The count of this clone is one. The gene calls are TRBV10-2 and TRBJ1-5; possible D gene TRBD1, 5 bases. V lost 8 bases, J lost 8 bases, and 16 bases lay in between. Germline V lookup: CDR1 WSHSY, CDR2 SAAADI. CDR3 length equals 13 residues. DNA of the CDR3: TGCGCCAGCCTAGGGGCAGGTGGGGAGCCCCAGCATTTT. It translates to CASLGAGGEPQHF.

The rearrangement links TRBV19 to TRBJ2-6; D possibly corresponds to TRBD2 (5 bases). V dropped 5 bases and J dropped 0 bases, with 5 bases sitting between them. Looked up from germline, CDR1 is LNHDA and CDR2 is SQIVND (reference sequence). The CDR3 covers 14 residues. The CDR3 region has the DNA TGTGCCAGTAGTGGAGGCTCTGGGGCCAACGTCCTGACTTTC. Translating it yields CASSGGSGANVLTF.

The V gene is TRBV27, the J gene TRBJ2-7, with no clear D. V gave up 7 bases and J gave up 4 bases, with 8 bases separating them. The length of the CDR3 is 11 residues. The germline V gene has CDR1 MNHEY and CDR2 SMNVEV (reference sequence). CDR3 in DNA: TGTGCCAGCACCGACGGGTACGAGCAGTACTTC. Translated: CASTDGYEQYF.

The chain carries TRBV19 and TRBJ2-1; 9 bases are a match to TRBD2. CDR1 and CDR2 from the germline V gene are LNHDA and SQIVND (reference sequence). The V segment lost 6 bases and the J segment 7 bases; nucleotides outside the gene matches: 7. This CDR3 is built from 14 residues. The CDR3 DNA follows: TGTGCCAGTAGCTTAGCGGGAGTAGTAAATGAGCAGTTCTTC. Encoded protein: CASSLAGVVNEQFF.

This sequence joins TRBV10-3 and TRBJ2-1; D is undetermined. V was cut by 4 bases and J by 8 bases, with 9 bases left in between. Germline CDR1 and CDR2: ENHRY and SYGVKD. The CDR3 runs to 12 residues. The CDR3 loop reads CAISGTLDEQFF. DNA of the CDR3: TGTGCCATCAGTGGTACTCTCGATGAGCAGTTCTTC.

The chain recombines TRBV4-2 with TRBJ2-5; 9 nucleotides line up with TRBD1. The CDR3 is made up of 15 amino acids. Trimming cost V 0 bases and J 5 bases; bases outside gene matches: 4. The germline V gene encodes CDR1 LGHNA and CDR2 YNFKEQ. The CDR3 spells CASSQDHRGRETQYF. CDR3 coding DNA: TGTGCCAGCAGCCAAGATCACAGGGGGCGTGAGACCCAGTACTTC.

In this sample, this clone turned up once. V is TRBV11-2 and J is TRBJ2-7; D unclear. Germline CDR1 SGHAT, CDR2 FQNNGV. This CDR3 region has 15 residues. The V end was cut by 0 bases, the J end by 0 bases, with 9 bases between. This CDR3 reads CASSLDRPSSYEQYF. CDR3 DNA: TGTGCCAGCAGCTTAGACAGGCCGAGCTCCTACGAGCAGTACTTC.

Remarks on this clone: At one end the junction does not follow the germline gene, possibly because of a read error. CDR3 sequence reads: CANSLGGIVTGELFF. CDR3 in DNA: TGTGCCAACAGCTTGGGAGGAATTGTAACCGGGGAGCTGTTTTTT. The chain joins TRBV5-4 to TRBJ2-2, with D tentatively TRBD2 (6 bases). The CDR3 sequence is 15 residues long. The germline CDR1 and CDR2 sequences are SGHNT and YYREEE (reference sequence).

The chain carries TRBV30 and TRBJ1-1; unclear D gene. This CDR3 is 11 amino acids long. The germline gives CDR1 GTSNPN, CDR2 SVGIG (reference sequence). Trimming stripped 3 bases from V and 5 bases from J, with 7 bases between. The DNA of the CDR3 is TGTGCCTGGAGGCGCGGGACTGAAGCTTTCTTT. Its translation is CAWRRGTEAFF.

This clone was seen more than once but under ten times. The CDR3 loop reads CASSPRGTSGIDTQYF. In nucleotides, the CDR3 is TGTGCCAGCTCACCACGAGGGACTAGCGGGATAGATACGCAGTATTTT. The rearrangement links TRBV18 to TRBJ2-3, with 13 bases aligning to TRBD2. There are 16 residues in the CDR3. The V segment lost 1 base and the J segment 5 bases; nucleotides outside the gene matches: 3. Germline-derived CDR1 and CDR2 are KGHSH and LQKENI.

The chain links TRBV4-1 to TRBJ1-1; D possibly corresponds to TRBD1 (6 bases). This CDR3 is built from 15 residues. The germline V gene encodes CDR1 MGHRA and CDR2 YSYEKL. Trimming took 2 bases from V and 4 from J, leaving 14 bases between them. CDR3 loop: CASSQLQGSITEAFF. CDR3 nucleotides: TGCGCCAGCAGCCAATTACAGGGTAGTATCACTGAAGCTTTCTTT.

V usage is TRBV27 and J usage is TRBJ2-7; the match to TRBD1 covers 10 bases. This CDR3 has 16 residues. V gave up 5 bases and J gave up 6 bases; unmatched junction bases: 13. Germline lookup yields CDR1 MNHEY and CDR2 SMNVEV (reference sequence). The CDR3: CASSIRWTGGLREQYF. The CDR3 bases are TGTGCCAGCAGTATCCGATGGACAGGGGGGCTACGCGAGCAGTACTTC.

The J gene is TRBJ1-4, the V gene TRBV7-9; D remains ambiguous. V dropped 4 bases and J dropped 6 bases, with 15 bases sitting between them. The CDR3 totals 15 residues. Germline V gene lookup returns CDR1 SEHNR and CDR2 FQNEAQ (reference sequence). CDR3 sequence reads: CASSSANLGDEKLFF. CDR3 nucleotide sequence: TGTGCCAGCAGCTCTGCCAATCTCGGTGATGAAAAACTGTTTTTT.

The chain employs TRBV20-1 and TRBJ2-1; D is unresolved. The germline V gene has CDR1 DFQATT and CDR2 SNEGSKA (reference sequence). V was cut by 4 bases and J by 10 bases, with 11 bases left in between. This CDR3 has 11 amino acids. DNA for the CDR3: TGCAGTGCTACCGGTAATGAAGAGCAGTTCTTC. Translation gives CSATGNEEQFF.

The rearrangement joins TRBV7-2 to TRBJ2-4, with 13 positions matching TRBD2. This CDR3 is built from 17 residues. J gave up 0 bases and V 7 bases, and 6 bases lay outside the gene matches. From germline, CDR1 is SGHTA and CDR2 FQGNSA. The CDR3 loop is CASMGLAGRLAKNIQYF. CDR3 bases: TGTGCCAGCATGGGACTAGCGGGGCGGCTAGCCAAAAACATTCAGTACTTC.

The chain is built from TRBV9 and TRBJ2-1, with 9 bases fitting TRBD2. The germline CDR1 and CDR2 sequences are SGDLS and YYNGEE. The CDR3 is made up of 17 amino acids. Unmatched junction bases numbered 13, after V lost 0 bases and J lost 9 bases. The CDR3 bases are TGTGCCAGCAGCGTAGCTACTGGGGCGGGGGGGCCCTTTGAGCAGTTCTTC. This codes for CASSVATGAGGPFEQFF.

The V call is TRBV6-1, the J call TRBJ2-5, with D perhaps matching TRBD1 (6 bases). V lost 4 bases to trimming and J lost 5 bases, with 14 bases between them. The CDR3 consists of 14 residues. In germline, CDR1 is MNHNS, CDR2 SASEGT. CDR3 sequence reads: CASSVQGVGETQYF. For the CDR3, the DNA is TGTGCCAGCAGTGTACAGGGAGTTGGGGAGACCCAGTACTTC.

The chain couples TRBV5-1 to TRBJ1-4, with a possible D match to TRBD1 (5 bases). Germline V gene sequence: CDR1 SGHRS, CDR2 YFSETQ. Trimming pared 5 bases from V and 4 bases from J, leaving 15 bases between. The CDR3 runs 15 residues. CDR3 loop: CASSRSGEVNEKLFF. The CDR3 DNA reads as TGCGCCAGCAGTCGCTCGGGGGAGGTTAATGAAAAACTGTTTTTT. Supplemented by reference TRBV5-1 and TRBJ1-4, the full variable domain reads KAGVTQTPRYLIKTRGQQVTLSCSPISGHRSVSWYQQTPGQGLQFLFEYFSETQRNKGNFPGRFSGRQFSNSRSEMNVSTLELGDSALYLCASSRSGEVNEKLFFGSGTQLSVL.

V usage is TRBV28 and J usage is TRBJ2-1; TRBD2 aligns across 8 bases. Germline CDR1 is MDHEN and CDR2 is SYDVKM. V shed 1 base, J shed 8 bases, and the junction held 10 bases outside the gene matches. This CDR3 has 16 residues. The CDR3 DNA follows: TGTGCCAGCAGTTTATCGACCGGGAGGGCCCCCCATGAGCAGTTCTTC. Encoded protein: CASSLSTGRAPHEQFF.